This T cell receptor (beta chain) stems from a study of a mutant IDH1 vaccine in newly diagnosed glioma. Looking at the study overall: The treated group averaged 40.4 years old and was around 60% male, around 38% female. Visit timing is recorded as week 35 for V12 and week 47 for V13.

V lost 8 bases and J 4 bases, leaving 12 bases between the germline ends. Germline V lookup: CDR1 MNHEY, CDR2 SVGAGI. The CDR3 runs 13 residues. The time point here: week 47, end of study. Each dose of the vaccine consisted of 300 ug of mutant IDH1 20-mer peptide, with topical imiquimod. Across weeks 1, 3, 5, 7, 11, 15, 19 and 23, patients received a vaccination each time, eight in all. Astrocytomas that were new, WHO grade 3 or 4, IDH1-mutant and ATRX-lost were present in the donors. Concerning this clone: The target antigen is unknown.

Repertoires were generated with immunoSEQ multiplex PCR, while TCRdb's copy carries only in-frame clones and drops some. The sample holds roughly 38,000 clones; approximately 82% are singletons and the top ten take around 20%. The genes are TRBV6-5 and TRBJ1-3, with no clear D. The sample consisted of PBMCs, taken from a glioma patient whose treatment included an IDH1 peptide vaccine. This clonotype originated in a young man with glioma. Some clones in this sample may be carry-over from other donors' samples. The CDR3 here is CASSEYGGNTIYF. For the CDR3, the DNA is TGTGCCAGCTCCGAATATGGAGGAAACACCATATATTTT.